These T cell receptor beta chains were read from a single sample in a study of Ad26.COV2.S vaccination and SARS-CoV-2 variants. Sequencing was performed with immunoSEQ multiplex PCR; in TCRdb, only in-frame clones are kept and a portion is missing. Among under 400,000 clones listed, roughly 84% were seen once. This material consisted of peripheral blood, taken in a trial of Ad26.COV2.S vaccine versus placebo. The receptor source for this set is a person between 18 and 65 years old who received the Ad26.COV2.S COVID-19 vaccine or a placebo. The CDR3 runs from the conserved cysteine through the conserved F or W. D genes are given only for firm matches.

d_gene	v_gene	j_gene	CDR3aa
TRBD1	TRBV5-1	TRBJ2-2	CASSRTGTGDTGELFF
TRBD2	TRBV6-5	TRBJ2-3	CASIPSGGSTDTQYF
NA	TRBV29-1	TRBJ2-1	CSVEERVSSYNEQFF
TRBD1	TRBV25-1	TRBJ1-4	CASSQPRDRGGTNEKLFF
NA	TRBV4-3	TRBJ2-7	CASSQDHPYEQYF
NA	TRBV6-5	TRBJ1-5	CASRAHPAKPQHF
NA	TRBV9	TRBJ1-1	CASSADGQPDTEAFF
TRBD1	TRBV7-2	TRBJ2-7	CASSLVRVQGYEQYF
TRBD1	TRBV25-1	TRBJ2-7	CASRGQGREQYF
TRBD1	TRBV3-1/TRBV3-2	TRBJ1-2	CASSRGTDRTGVGYTF
NA	TRBV7-3	TRBJ2-3	CASSLLGRASTDTQYF